This T cell receptor beta chain is from a study of CD4 T cells in relation to SARS-CoV-2 and coronaviruses. Germline assignment: CDR1 MNHNS and CDR2 SASEGT. The trim removed 2 bases at V and 0 bases at J, leaving 4 bases unmatched. The CDR3 consists of 16 residues. Profiled with immunoSEQ multiplex PCR; TCRdb holds only in-frame clones, not every one. The sample lists around 54,000 clones; 90% to 95% were seen once. The sequenced sample was naive CD4+ T cells from PBMCs. Subset noted: naive CD4+ T cells isolated by negative enrichment. V gene TRBV6-1 combines with J gene TRBJ2-1, with 7 bases matching TRBD1. The clonotype originates from an adult with COVID-19. The CDR3 region is CASSESAGGSYNEQFF. The CDR3 DNA reads TGTGCCAGCAGTGAATCTGCAGGGGGCTCCTACAATGAGCAGTTCTTC.